This entry features one TCR beta chain sequence. Its antigen is still unknown. This specimen belongs to a study of OX40 agonist ivuxolimab in advanced cancers. About the study: Patients were given ivuxolimab, an antibody that agonizes OX40 (CD134). The diagnoses of dose-escalation patients were hepatocellular carcinoma, melanoma, renal cell or head and neck cancer.

On cycle 4 day 1 and cycle 7 day 1, as well as at baseline, blood was sampled. Regarding the study as a whole: The study observed clonal expansion of CD4+ and CD8+ blood T cells by week 6 at 0.1 to 3.0 mg/kg.

V lost 3 bases, J lost 6 bases, and 7 bases stayed unmatched. Germline assignment: CDR1 SQVTM and CDR2 ANQGSEA. CDR3 length: 14 residues. The protocol was immunoSEQ multiplex PCR, while the TCRdb copy is restricted to in-frame clones and leaves out a portion. The sample includes over 95,000 clones, over 85% seen only once; the top ten take 0.79%. The chain carries TRBV29-1 and TRBJ2-7, with TRBD1 matching 11 bases. This TCR was recovered from an adult with an advanced solid tumor such as melanoma, head and neck, liver or kidney cancer. Sequencing was performed on CD4+ or CD8+ T cells sorted from blood, taken in a trial of the OX40 agonist ivuxolimab. The CDR3 is CSVDLGQGAAEQYF. DNA of the CDR3: TGCAGCGTTGACCTTGGACAGGGGGCGGCCGAGCAGTACTTC.